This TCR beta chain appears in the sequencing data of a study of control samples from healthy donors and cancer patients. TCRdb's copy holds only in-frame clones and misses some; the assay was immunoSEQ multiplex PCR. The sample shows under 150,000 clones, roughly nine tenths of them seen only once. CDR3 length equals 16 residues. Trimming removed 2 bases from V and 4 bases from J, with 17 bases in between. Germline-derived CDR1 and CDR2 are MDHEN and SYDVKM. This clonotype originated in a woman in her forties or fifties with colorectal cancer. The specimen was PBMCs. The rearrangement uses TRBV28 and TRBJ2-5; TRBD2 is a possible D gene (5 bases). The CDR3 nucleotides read TGTGCCAGCAGTTTACCGGACGGCGGCGGGCGAGAGACCCAGTACTTC. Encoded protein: CASSLPDGGGRETQYF. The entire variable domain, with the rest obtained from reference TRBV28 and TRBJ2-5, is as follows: DVKVTQSSRYLVKRTGEKVFLECVQDMDHENMFWYRQDPGLGLRLIYFSYDVKMKEKGDIPEGYSVSREKKERFSLILESASTNQTSMYLCASSLPDGGGRETQYFGPGTRLLVL.